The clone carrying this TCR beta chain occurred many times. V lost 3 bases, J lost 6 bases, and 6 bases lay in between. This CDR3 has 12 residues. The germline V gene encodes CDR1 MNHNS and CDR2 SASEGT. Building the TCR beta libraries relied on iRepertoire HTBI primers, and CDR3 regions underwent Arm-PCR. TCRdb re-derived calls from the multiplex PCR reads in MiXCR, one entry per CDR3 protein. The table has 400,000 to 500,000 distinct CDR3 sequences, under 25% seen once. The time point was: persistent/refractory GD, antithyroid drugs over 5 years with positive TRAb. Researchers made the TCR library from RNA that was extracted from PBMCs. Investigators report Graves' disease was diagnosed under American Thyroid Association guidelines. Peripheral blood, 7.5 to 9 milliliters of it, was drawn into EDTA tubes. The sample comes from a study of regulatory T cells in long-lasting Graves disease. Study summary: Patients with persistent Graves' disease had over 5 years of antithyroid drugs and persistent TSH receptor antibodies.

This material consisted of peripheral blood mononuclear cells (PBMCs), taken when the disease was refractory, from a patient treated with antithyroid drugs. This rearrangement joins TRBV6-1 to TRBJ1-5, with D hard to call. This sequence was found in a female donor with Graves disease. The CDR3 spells CASSESSQPQHF. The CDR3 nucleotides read TGTGCCAGCAGTGAGTCCTCTCAGCCCCAGCATTTT.